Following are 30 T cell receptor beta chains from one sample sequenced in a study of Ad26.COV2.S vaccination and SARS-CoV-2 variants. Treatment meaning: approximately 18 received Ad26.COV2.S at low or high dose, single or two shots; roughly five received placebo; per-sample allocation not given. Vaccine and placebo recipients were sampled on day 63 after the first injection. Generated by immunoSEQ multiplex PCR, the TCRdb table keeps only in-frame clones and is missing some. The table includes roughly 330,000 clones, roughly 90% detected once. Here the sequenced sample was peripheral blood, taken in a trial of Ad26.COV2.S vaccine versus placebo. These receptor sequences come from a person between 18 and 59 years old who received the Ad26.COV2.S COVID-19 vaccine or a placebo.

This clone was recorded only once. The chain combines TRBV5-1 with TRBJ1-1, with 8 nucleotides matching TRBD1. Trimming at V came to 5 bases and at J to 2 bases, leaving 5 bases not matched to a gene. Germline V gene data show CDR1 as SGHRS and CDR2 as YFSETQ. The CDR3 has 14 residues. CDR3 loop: CASRKTGANTEAFF. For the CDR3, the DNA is TGCGCCAGCAGGAAGACAGGGGCTAACACTGAAGCTTTCTTT.

The CDR3: CASRDRAGSPLHF. CDR3 in DNA: TGTGCCAGCAGGGACAGGGCGGGTTCACCCCTCCACTTT. V gene TRBV19 combines with J gene TRBJ1-6; 9 nucleotides agree with TRBD1. Per the germline V gene, CDR1 is LNHDA and CDR2 is SQIVND (reference sequence). This CDR3 spans 13 amino acids. J lost 9 bases, V lost 9 bases, and 6 bases had no gene match.

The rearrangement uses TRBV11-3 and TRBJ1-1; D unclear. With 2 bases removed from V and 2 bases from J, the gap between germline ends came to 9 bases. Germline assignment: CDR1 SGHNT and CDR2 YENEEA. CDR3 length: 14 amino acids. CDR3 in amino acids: CASSLRGFNTEAFF. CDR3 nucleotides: TGTGCCAGCAGCTTAAGAGGATTTAACACTGAAGCTTTCTTT.

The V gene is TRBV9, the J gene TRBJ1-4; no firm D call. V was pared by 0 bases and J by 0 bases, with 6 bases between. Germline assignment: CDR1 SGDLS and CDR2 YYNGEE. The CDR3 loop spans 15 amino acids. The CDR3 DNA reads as TGTGCCAGCAGCGTAGACGCAGCAACTAATGAAAAACTGTTTTTT. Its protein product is CASSVDAATNEKLFF.

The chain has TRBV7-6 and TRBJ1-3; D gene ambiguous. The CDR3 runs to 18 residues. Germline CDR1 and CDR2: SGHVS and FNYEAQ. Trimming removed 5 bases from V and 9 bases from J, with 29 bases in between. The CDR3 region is CASSDQRTLEVSLGTIYF. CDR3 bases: TGTGCCAGCAGCGATCAGCGGACGCTGGAAGTCTCTCTGGGCACCATATATTTT.

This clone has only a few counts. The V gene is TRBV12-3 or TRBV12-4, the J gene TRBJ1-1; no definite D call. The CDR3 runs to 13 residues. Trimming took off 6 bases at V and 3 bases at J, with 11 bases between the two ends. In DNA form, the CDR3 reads TGTGCCAGCAGCTTTTATCGGGACACTGAAGCTTTCTTT. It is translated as CASSFYRDTEAFF.

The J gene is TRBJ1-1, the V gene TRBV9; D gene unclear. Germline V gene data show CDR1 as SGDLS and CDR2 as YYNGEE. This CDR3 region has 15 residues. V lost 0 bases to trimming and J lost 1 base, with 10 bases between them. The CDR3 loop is CASSVGPDENTEAFF. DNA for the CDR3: TGTGCCAGCAGCGTAGGGCCGGACGAGAACACTGAAGCTTTCTTT.

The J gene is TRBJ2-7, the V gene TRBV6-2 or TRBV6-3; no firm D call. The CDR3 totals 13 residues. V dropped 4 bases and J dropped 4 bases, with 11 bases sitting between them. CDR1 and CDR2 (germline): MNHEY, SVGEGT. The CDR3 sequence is CASSSGRSYEQYF. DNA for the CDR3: TGTGCCAGCAGTTCGGGCAGGTCATACGAGCAGTACTTC.

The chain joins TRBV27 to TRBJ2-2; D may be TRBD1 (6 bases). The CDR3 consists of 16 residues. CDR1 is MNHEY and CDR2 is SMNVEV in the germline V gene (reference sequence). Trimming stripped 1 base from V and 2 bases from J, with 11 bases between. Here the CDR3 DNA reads TGTGCCAGCAGTTTATTGGACAGCCTAAACACCGGGGAGCTGTTTTTT. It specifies CASSLLDSLNTGELFF.

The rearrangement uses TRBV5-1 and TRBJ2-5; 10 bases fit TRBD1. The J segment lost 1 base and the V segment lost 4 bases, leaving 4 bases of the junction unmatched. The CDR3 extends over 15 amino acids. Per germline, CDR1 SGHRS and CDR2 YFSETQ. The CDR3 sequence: CASSPRTGGQETQYF. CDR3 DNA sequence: TGCGCCAGCAGCCCCCGGACAGGGGGCCAAGAGACCCAGTACTTC.

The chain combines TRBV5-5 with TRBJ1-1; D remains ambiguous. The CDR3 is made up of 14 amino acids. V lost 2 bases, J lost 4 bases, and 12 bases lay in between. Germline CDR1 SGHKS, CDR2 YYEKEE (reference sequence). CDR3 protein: CASSFETRSTEAFF. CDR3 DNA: TGTGCCAGCAGCTTTGAAACCAGGTCCACTGAAGCTTTCTTT. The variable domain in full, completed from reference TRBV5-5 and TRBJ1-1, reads DAGVTQSPTHLIKTRGQQVTLRCSPISGHKSVSWYQQVLGQGPQFIFQYYEKEERGRGNFPDRFSARQFPNYSSELNVNALLLGDSALYLCASSFETRSTEAFFGQGTRLTVV.

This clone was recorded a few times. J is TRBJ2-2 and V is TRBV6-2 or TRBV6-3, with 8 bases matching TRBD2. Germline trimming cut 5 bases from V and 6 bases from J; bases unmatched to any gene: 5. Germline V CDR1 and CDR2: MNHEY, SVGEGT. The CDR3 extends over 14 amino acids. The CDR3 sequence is CASSPGTRPGELFF. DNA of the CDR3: TGTGCCAGCAGTCCCGGGACTAGACCCGGGGAGCTGTTTTTT.

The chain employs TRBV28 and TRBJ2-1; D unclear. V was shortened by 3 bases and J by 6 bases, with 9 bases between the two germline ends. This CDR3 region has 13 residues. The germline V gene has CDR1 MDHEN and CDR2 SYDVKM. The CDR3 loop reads CASSFGSVNEQFF. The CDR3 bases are TGTGCCAGCAGTTTTGGGTCCGTCAATGAGCAGTTCTTC.

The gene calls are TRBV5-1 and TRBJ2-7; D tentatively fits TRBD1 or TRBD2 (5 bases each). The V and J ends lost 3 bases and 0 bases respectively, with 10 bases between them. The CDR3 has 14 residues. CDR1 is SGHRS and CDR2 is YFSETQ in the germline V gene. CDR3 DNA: TGCGCCAGCAGCTGGGACCTGAGCTCCTACGAGCAGTACGTC. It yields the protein CASSWDLSSYEQYV.

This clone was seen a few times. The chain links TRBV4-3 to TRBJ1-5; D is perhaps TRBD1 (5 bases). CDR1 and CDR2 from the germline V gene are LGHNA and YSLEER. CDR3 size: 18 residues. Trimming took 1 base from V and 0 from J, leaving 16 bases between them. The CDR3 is CASSQVEWFRDSNQPQHF. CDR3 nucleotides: TGCGCCAGCAGCCAAGTTGAATGGTTCAGGGATAGCAATCAGCCCCAGCATTTT.

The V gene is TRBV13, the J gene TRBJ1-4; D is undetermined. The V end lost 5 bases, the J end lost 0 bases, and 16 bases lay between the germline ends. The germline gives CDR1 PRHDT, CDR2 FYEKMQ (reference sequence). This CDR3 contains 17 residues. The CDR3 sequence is CASSIRIGKTTNEKLFF. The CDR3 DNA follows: TGTGCCAGCAGCATAAGGATAGGGAAGACAACTAATGAAAAACTGTTTTTT. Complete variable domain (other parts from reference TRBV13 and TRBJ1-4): AAGVIQSPRHLIKEKRETATLKCYPIPRHDTVYWYQQGPGQDPQFLISFYEKMQSDKGSIPDRFSAQQFSDYHSELNMSSLELGDSALYFCASSIRIGKTTNEKLFFGSGTQLSVL.

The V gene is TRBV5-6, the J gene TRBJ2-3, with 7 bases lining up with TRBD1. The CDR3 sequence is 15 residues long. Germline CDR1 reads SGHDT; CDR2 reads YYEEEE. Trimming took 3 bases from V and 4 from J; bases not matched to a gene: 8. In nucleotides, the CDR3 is TGTGCCAGCAGCTACAAGACAGGGATCGCAGATACGCAGTATTTT. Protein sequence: CASSYKTGIADTQYF.

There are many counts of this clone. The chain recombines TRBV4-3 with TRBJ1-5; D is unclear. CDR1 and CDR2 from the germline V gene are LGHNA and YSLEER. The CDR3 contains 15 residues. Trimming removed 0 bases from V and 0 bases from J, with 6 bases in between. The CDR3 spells CASSQDSNSNQPQHF. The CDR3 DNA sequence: TGCGCCAGCAGCCAAGACAGTAATAGCAATCAGCCCCAGCATTTT.

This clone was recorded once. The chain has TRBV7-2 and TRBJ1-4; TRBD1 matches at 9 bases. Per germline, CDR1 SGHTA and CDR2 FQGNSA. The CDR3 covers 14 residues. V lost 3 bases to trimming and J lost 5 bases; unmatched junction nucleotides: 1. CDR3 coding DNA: TGTGCCAGCAGCTTCGGACAGGGGAATGAAAAACTGTTTTTT. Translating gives CASSFGQGNEKLFF.

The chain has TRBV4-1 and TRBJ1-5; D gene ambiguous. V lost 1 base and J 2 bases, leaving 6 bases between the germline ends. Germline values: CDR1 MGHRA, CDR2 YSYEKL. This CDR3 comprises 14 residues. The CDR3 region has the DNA TGCGCCAGCAGCCAAGGGTGGGGCAATCAGCCCCAGCATTTT. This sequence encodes CASSQGWGNQPQHF.

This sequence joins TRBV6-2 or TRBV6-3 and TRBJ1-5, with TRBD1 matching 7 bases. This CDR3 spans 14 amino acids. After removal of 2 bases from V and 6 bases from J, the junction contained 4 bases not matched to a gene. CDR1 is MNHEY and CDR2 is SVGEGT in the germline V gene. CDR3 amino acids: CASSYQGDGQPQHF. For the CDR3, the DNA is TGTGCCAGCAGTTACCAGGGGGACGGTCAGCCCCAGCATTTT.

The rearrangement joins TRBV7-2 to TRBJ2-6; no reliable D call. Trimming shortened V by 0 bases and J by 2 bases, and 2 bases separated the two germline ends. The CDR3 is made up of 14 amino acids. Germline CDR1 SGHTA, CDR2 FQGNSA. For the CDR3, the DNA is TGTGCCAGCAGCTTAGCGGCTGGGGCCAACGTCCTGACTTTC. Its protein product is CASSLAAGANVLTF.

The CDR3 loop reads CASSPQGTRGNTIYF. The CDR3 bases are TGTGCCAGCAGCCCGCAGGGGACACGAGGAAACACCATATATTTT. This chain uses TRBV7-2 with TRBJ1-3, with a possible D match to TRBD1 (6 bases). The CDR3 runs 15 residues. Germline V CDR1 and CDR2: SGHTA, FQGNSA. V was cut by 5 bases and J by 4 bases, with 15 bases left in between.

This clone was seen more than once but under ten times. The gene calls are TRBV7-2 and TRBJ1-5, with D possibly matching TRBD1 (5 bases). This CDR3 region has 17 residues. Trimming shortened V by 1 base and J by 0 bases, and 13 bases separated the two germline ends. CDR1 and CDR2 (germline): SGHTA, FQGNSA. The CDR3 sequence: CASSLVGGRYSNQPQHF. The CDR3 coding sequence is TGTGCCAGCAGCTTAGTGGGGGGGAGATATAGCAATCAGCCCCAGCATTTT.

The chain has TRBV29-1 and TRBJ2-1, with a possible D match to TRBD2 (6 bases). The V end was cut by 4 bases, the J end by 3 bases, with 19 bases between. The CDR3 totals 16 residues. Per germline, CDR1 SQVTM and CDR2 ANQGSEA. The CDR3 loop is CSVGGGTKMDYNEQFF. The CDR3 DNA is TGCAGCGTTGGTGGCGGGACCAAGATGGACTACAATGAGCAGTTCTTC.

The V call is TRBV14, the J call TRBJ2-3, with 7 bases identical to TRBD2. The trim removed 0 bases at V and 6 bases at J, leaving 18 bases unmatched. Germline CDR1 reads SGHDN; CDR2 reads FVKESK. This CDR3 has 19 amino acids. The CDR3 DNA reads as TGTGCCAGCAGCCAAGAAGATTTCGGGGGACTAAATATGGGGGATACGCAGTATTTT. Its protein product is CASSQEDFGGLNMGDTQYF.

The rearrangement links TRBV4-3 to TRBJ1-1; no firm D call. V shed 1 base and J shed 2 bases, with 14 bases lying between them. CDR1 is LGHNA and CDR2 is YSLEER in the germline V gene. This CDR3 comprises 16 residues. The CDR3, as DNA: TGCGCCAGCAGCCAAGTTGAAGTAGGAAAAAACACTGAAGCTTTCTTT. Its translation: CASSQVEVGKNTEAFF.

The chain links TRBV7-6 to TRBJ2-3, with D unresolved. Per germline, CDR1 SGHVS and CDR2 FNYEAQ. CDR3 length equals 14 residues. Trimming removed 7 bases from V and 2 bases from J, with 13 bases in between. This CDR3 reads CASKWRSDTDTQYF. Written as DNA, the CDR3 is TGTGCCAGCAAATGGCGGAGTGACACAGATACGCAGTATTTT. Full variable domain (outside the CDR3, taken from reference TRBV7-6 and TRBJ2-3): GAGVSQSPRYKVTKRGQDVALRCDPISGHVSLYWYRQALGQGPEFLTYFNYEAQQDKSGLPNDRFSAERPEGSISTLTIQRTEQRDSAMYRCASKWRSDTDTQYFGPGTRLTVL.

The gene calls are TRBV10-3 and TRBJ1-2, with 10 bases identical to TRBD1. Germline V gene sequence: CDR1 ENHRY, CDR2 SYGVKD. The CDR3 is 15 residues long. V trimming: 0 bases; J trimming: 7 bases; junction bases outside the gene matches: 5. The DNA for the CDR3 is TGTGCCATCAGTGAGTCGAGACAGGGGGCGCCTGGCTACACCTTC. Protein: CAISESRQGAPGYTF.

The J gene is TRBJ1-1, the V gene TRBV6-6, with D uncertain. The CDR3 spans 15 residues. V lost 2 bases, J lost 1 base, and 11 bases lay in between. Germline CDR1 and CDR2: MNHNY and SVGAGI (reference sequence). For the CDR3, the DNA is TGTGCCAGCAGTTACCTCGGGCGTACGAACACTGAAGCTTTCTTT. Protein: CASSYLGRTNTEAFF.